These 25 T cell receptor beta chains originate from one sample sequenced in a study of blood T cell repertoires in COVID-19 (dated by TCRdb to the early 2020s). The library was made by the immunoSEQ multiplex PCR assay. TCRdb re-hosts the immuneACCESS table, in-frame sequences only. Its copies lack some clones; in the studies checked, an unresolved V gene accounts for under half of them, and the cause for the rest is not known. Within this sample are around 150,000 clones, with approximately 87% of them counted one time only. Clones ranked in the top ten supply more than 4% of the sample. The sequenced sample consisted of peripheral blood. These receptor sequences come from a woman aged 35 to 49 with acute or convalescent COVID-19.

V is TRBV7-2 and J is TRBJ2-7; 8 positions agree with TRBD1. The germline V gene has CDR1 SGHTA and CDR2 FQGNSA. The CDR3 consists of 14 residues. V shed 5 bases, J shed 1 base, and the junction held 4 bases outside the gene matches. CDR3 nucleotides: TGTGCCAGCAGCCCGCGACAGGGGTCCTACGAGCAGTACTTC. It codes for CASSPRQGSYEQYF.

The chain links TRBV5-1 to TRBJ2-2; D is perhaps TRBD1 (5 bases). This CDR3 region has 16 residues. Germline-derived CDR1 and CDR2 are SGHRS and YFSETQ. Trimming removed 0 bases from V and 0 bases from J, with 9 bases in between. The CDR3 DNA sequence: TGCGCCAGCAGCTTGGTAACAGGAACGAACACCGGGGAGCTGTTTTTT. This encodes CASSLVTGTNTGELFF.

The chain is built from TRBV11-2 and TRBJ1-2, with D possibly TRBD1 on 6 matching bases. The V and J ends lost 1 base and 0 bases respectively, with 12 bases between them. Germline CDR1 SGHAT, CDR2 FQNNGV. The CDR3 loop spans 16 amino acids. The CDR3 loop reads CASSLVTGSPNYGYTF. The CDR3 DNA sequence: TGTGCCAGCAGCTTAGTTACAGGGAGCCCTAACTATGGCTACACCTTC.

The chain couples TRBV7-9 to TRBJ1-5; TRBD1 agrees at 11 bases. V shed 5 bases and J 4 bases; nucleotides not matched to a gene: 4. CDR3 length equals 15 residues. From germline, CDR1 is SEHNR and CDR2 FQNEAQ (reference sequence). This CDR3 is CASSPGQGANQPQHF. The CDR3 coding sequence is TGTGCCAGCAGCCCCGGACAGGGGGCGAATCAGCCCCAGCATTTT.

The CDR3 spells CASSLAGSAGENYGYTF. DNA of the CDR3: TGTGCCAGCAGCTTAGCGGGCAGCGCAGGGGAGAACTATGGCTACACCTTC. This chain uses TRBV7-6 with TRBJ1-2; a weak D match, TRBD1 (6 bases). The germline gives CDR1 SGHVS, CDR2 FNYEAQ. The CDR3 has 17 amino acids. The V gene lost 0 bases and the J gene lost 2 bases, with 16 bases spanning the gap.

This chain uses TRBV28 with TRBJ1-2; possible D gene TRBD1, 5 bases. Germline V CDR1 and CDR2: MDHEN, SYDVKM. The V end was cut by 6 bases, the J end by 7 bases, with 15 bases between. CDR3 size: 13 residues. Here the CDR3 reads CASRAGQGLGYTF. Written as DNA, the CDR3 is TGTGCCAGCAGAGCTGGGCAGGGCCTTGGCTACACCTTC.

CDR3 sequence: CASSAVPGHRRGNQPQHF. CDR3 bases: TGTGCCAGTAGTGCCGTCCCGGGACATAGAAGGGGCAATCAGCCCCAGCATTTT. The chain recombines TRBV19 with TRBJ1-5, with TRBD1 as a possible D gene (6 bases). V lost 5 bases to trimming and J lost 2 bases, with 22 bases between them. Germline loops: CDR1 LNHDA, CDR2 SQIVND (reference sequence). The length of the CDR3 is 18 residues.

The genes are TRBV6-2 or TRBV6-3 and TRBJ2-7; 12 bases match TRBD2. There are 21 residues in the CDR3. V lost 0 bases, J lost 0 bases, and 15 bases stayed unmatched. Germline V gives CDR1 MNHEY, CDR2 SVGEGT. This CDR3 reads CASSYSVTSGGPRQSSYEQYF. As DNA, the CDR3 is TGTGCCAGCAGTTACTCGGTGACTAGCGGGGGCCCCCGACAGAGCTCCTACGAGCAGTACTTC.

The chain carries TRBV30 and TRBJ1-5; 9 nucleotides agree with TRBD1. Trimming removed 1 base from V and 3 bases from J; junction bases left unmatched: 13. CDR1 and CDR2 (germline): GTSNPN, SVGIG (reference sequence). CDR3 length: 18 residues. CDR3 amino acids: CAWSDSGQGKFFNQPQHF. In nucleotides, the CDR3 is TGTGCCTGGAGTGACTCCGGACAGGGGAAGTTTTTCAATCAGCCCCAGCATTTT.

Points on this clone: With a much larger clone just one base away, this may be a read error. V is TRBV23-1 and J is TRBJ2-4; 9 nucleotides align to TRBD2. TRBV23-1 is identified as an open reading frame with a role that is uncertain. The CDR3 spans 22 residues. With V trimmed by 0 bases and J by 0 bases, 18 bases remained unmatched. The CDR3 protein is CASSQSPGTGGRATVAKNIQYF. CDR3 sequence (DNA): TGCGCCAGCAGTCAATCCCCCGGGACTGGCGGGAGGGCGACGGTAGCCAAAAACATTCAGTACTTC.

J is TRBJ1-2 and V is TRBV5-4; D perhaps matches TRBD1 (5 bases). The CDR3 runs to 14 residues. The V and J ends lost 5 bases and 3 bases respectively, with 14 bases between them. Germline V CDR1 and CDR2: SGHNT, YYREEE (reference sequence). The DNA for the CDR3 is TGTGCCAGCAGTCCCGGGGGTCTTGACTATGGCTACACCTTC. This encodes CASSPGGLDYGYTF.

The chain carries TRBV4-3 and TRBJ2-1; D is uncertain. This CDR3 comprises 13 residues. Looked up from germline, CDR1 is LGHNA and CDR2 is YSLEER. The V and J ends lost 4 bases and 9 bases respectively, with 13 bases between them. CDR3 protein: CASSLTLRGEQFF. CDR3 nucleotides: TGCGCCAGCAGCCTCACATTAAGAGGTGAGCAGTTCTTC.

The gene calls are TRBV19 and TRBJ2-7; 14 nucleotides agree with TRBD2. The CDR3 contains 20 residues. CDR1 is LNHDA and CDR2 is SQIVND in the germline V gene (reference sequence). V was pared by 3 bases and J by 5 bases, with 18 bases of the junction left unmatched. In DNA form, the CDR3 reads TGTGCCAGTAGTATGATTCCCGGGACTAGCGGGAGTAACCACTACGACGAGCAGTACTTC. Translation: CASSMIPGTSGSNHYDEQYF.

CDR3 nucleotide sequence: TGTGCCAGCAGCCCCATCAAACTCCTCGGACTAGCTGAAACGCAGTATTTT. This translates into CASSPIKLLGLAETQYF. The chain uses TRBV11-2 and TRBJ2-3; 8 bases match TRBD2. The CDR3 loop spans 17 amino acids. CDR1 SGHAT and CDR2 FQNNGV come from the germline V gene. V lost 5 bases to trimming and J lost 9 bases; unmatched junction nucleotides: 19.

There are a few counts of this clone. V is TRBV30 and J is TRBJ1-5; 10 bases map to TRBD1. V shed 3 bases and J 1 base; nucleotides not matched to a gene: 3. CDR3 length equals 15 residues. Looked up from germline, CDR1 is GTSNPN and CDR2 is SVGIG (reference sequence). The DNA for the CDR3 is TGTGCCTGGAGAGACAGGGGGCGAAGCAATCAGCCCCAGCATTTT. Its protein product is CAWRDRGRSNQPQHF.

This clone showed up just a few times. The chain recombines TRBV11-3 with TRBJ2-1; D is perhaps TRBD2 (6 bases). CDR1 and CDR2 (germline): SGHNT, YENEEA. V was cut by 5 bases and J by 7 bases, with 21 bases left in between. This CDR3 contains 16 residues. This chain's CDR3 is CASSPDGRDGVNEQFF. CDR3 nucleotide sequence: TGTGCCAGCAGCCCCGATGGGCGGGATGGTGTGAATGAGCAGTTCTTC.

J is TRBJ2-5 and V is TRBV4-3, with D unresolved. The CDR3 contains 13 residues. From germline, CDR1 is LGHNA and CDR2 YSLEER. Between the trimmed V and J ends, which lost 3 bases and 5 bases, there was a span of 10 bases. The CDR3 DNA follows: TGCGCCAGCAGCCAGGTGGTCCGGGAGACCCAGTACTTC. Amino acids: CASSQVVRETQYF.

J is TRBJ1-5 and V is TRBV5-6; TRBD1 might be the D (6 bases). The germline gives CDR1 SGHDT, CDR2 YYEEEE. The CDR3 spans 14 residues. V lost 3 bases and J lost 3, with 10 bases in between. The CDR3: CASSSTGHNQPQHF. CDR3 coding DNA: TGTGCCAGCAGCTCTACAGGGCACAATCAGCCCCAGCATTTT.

The V call is TRBV2, the J call TRBJ2-1; 9 nucleotides line up with TRBD2. After removal of 7 bases from V and 5 bases from J, the junction contained 3 bases not matched to a gene. This CDR3 spans 13 amino acids. Per the germline V gene, CDR1 is SNHLY and CDR2 is FYNNEI. DNA for the CDR3: TGTGCCAGCAATGGCGGGGGGGACAATGAGCAGTTCTTC. Its protein is CASNGGGDNEQFF.

The chain recombines TRBV6-1 with TRBJ1-5; D is unresolved. This CDR3 is 15 amino acids long. V was cut by 3 bases and J by 6 bases, with 15 bases left in between. CDR1 is MNHNS, CDR2 SASEGT, per germline. CDR3 in amino acids: CASSESQTLGQPQHF. Written as DNA, the CDR3 is TGTGCCAGCAGTGAGTCCCAGACTTTGGGTCAGCCCCAGCATTTT.

This sequence joins TRBV14 and TRBJ1-3; no clear D gene. Trimming took 3 bases from V and 0 from J, leaving 3 bases between them. This CDR3 comprises 13 residues. Germline V gene lookup returns CDR1 SGHDN and CDR2 FVKESK. CDR3 loop: CASSHNSGNTIYF. The CDR3 DNA reads TGTGCCAGCAGCCACAACTCTGGAAACACCATATATTTT.

The chain uses TRBV18 and TRBJ2-7; TRBD2 might be the D (5 bases). Germline V gene data show CDR1 as KGHSH and CDR2 as LQKENI. This CDR3 has 16 residues. Trimming removed 3 bases at V and 7 bases at J, with 22 bases between. The DNA of the CDR3 is TGTGCCAGCTCACCTAGCCGGCCTAGCCGCGGTAGTGAGCAGTACTTC. Translation gives CASSPSRPSRGSEQYF. The full variable domain, rest sourced from reference TRBV18 and TRBJ2-7, is NAGVMQNPRHLVRRRGQEARLRCSPMKGHSHVYWYRQLPEEGLKFMVYLQKENIIDESGMPKERFSAEFPKEGPSILRIQQVVRGDSAAYFCASSPSRPSRGSEQYFGPGTRLTVT.

Only a few counts were recorded for this clone. The genes are TRBV24-1 and TRBJ1-2; 12 nucleotides match TRBD1. Germline values: CDR1 KGHDR, CDR2 SFDVKD. The CDR3 is 14 amino acids. V was clipped by 9 bases and J by 7 bases; unmatched bases: 8. The CDR3 DNA sequence: TGTGCCACCCGGGGGACAGGGGGCGTGACTGGCTACACCTTC. Its protein product is CATRGTGGVTGYTF.

This chain connects TRBV20-1 to TRBJ2-7; D gene ambiguous. Germline V CDR1 and CDR2: DFQATT, SNEGSKA (reference sequence). V lost 1 base and J 1 base, leaving 2 bases between the germline ends. The CDR3 length is 11 residues. The CDR3 DNA reads as TGCAGTGCTAGAGCTTCCTACGAGCAGTACTTC. This translates into CSARASYEQYF.

The chain employs TRBV5-4 and TRBJ2-1, with 8 bases that match TRBD2. With 1 base clipped from V and 4 bases from J, the junction kept 13 bases outside the gene matches. The V gene's germline CDR1 is SGHNT and CDR2 YYREEE (reference sequence). The CDR3 extends over 18 amino acids. The CDR3 spells CASSLSPASGRPYNEQFF. DNA of the CDR3: TGTGCCAGCAGCTTGAGTCCGGCTAGCGGGCGACCTTACAATGAGCAGTTCTTC. Variable domain in full (rest from reference TRBV5-4 and TRBJ2-1): ETGVTQSPTHLIKTRGQQVTLRCSSQSGHNTVSWYQQALGQGPQFIFQYYREEENGRGNFPPRFSGLQFPNYSSELNVNALELDDSALYLCASSLSPASGRPYNEQFFGPGTRLTVL.